Below are 24 T cell receptor beta chains sequenced from a single sample in a study of blood T cell repertoires in COVID-19. TCRdb's copy holds only in-frame clones and misses some; the assay was immunoSEQ multiplex PCR. There are under 350,000 clones in the sample; more than 75% occur only once, and about 4% lies in the top ten. The sequenced material came from PBMCs or T cells enriched from blood (not recorded which). Receptors were obtained from a young man who had recovered from COVID-19.

This chain connects TRBV18 to TRBJ2-1; D may be TRBD2 (5 bases). The CDR3 has 18 amino acids. Germline assignment: CDR1 KGHSH and CDR2 LQKENI. V was trimmed by 0 bases and J by 0 bases, leaving 15 bases between them. CDR3 sequence: CASSPPADFRSSYNEQFF. The CDR3 bases are TGTGCCAGCTCACCACCAGCGGACTTCAGAAGCTCCTACAATGAGCAGTTCTTC.

V is TRBV3-1 (or the pseudogene TRBV3-2) and J is TRBJ1-1; no clear D gene. Trimming shortened V by 2 bases and J by 7 bases, and 11 bases separated the two germline ends. The CDR3 runs to 13 residues. The V gene's germline CDR1 is LGHDT and CDR2 YNNKEL (reference sequence). The CDR3 region is CASSQLGASEAFF. The CDR3, as DNA: TGTGCCAGCAGCCAACTCGGAGCCAGTGAAGCTTTCTTT.

The chain has TRBV6-5 and TRBJ2-7; 7 bases match TRBD1. The ends lost 0 bases at V and 6 bases at J; junction bases unmatched: 8. The germline V gene encodes CDR1 MNHEY and CDR2 SVGAGI. This CDR3 is built from 15 residues. CDR3 in DNA: TGTGCCAGCAGTTACTCGACAGGGACCCTAAGCGAGCAGTACTTC. Translated: CASSYSTGTLSEQYF.

The count of this clone is one. This sequence joins TRBV27 and TRBJ1-5, with 11 nucleotides matching TRBD1. The germline gives CDR1 MNHEY, CDR2 SMNVEV (reference sequence). This CDR3 has 18 amino acids. The ends lost 6 bases at V and 0 bases at J; junction bases unmatched: 10. In DNA form, the CDR3 reads TGTGCCAGCAGCCTCGGGACAGGGGGGCCCTATAGCAATCAGCCCCAGCATTTT. Amino acids: CASSLGTGGPYSNQPQHF.

J is TRBJ1-3 and V is TRBV4-1, with D uncertain. From germline, CDR1 is MGHRA and CDR2 YSYEKL. Trimming pared 3 bases from V and 0 bases from J, leaving 15 bases between. The CDR3 contains 17 residues. CDR3 sequence (DNA): TGCGCCAGCAGCCAGGAGCGCTCTTTGCCCTCTGGAAACACCATATATTTT. Amino acid sequence: CASSQERSLPSGNTIYF.

This clone was seen once. The gene calls are TRBV4-1 and TRBJ2-7, with TRBD1 matching 8 bases. V trimming: 2 bases; J trimming: 4 bases; junction bases outside the gene matches: 7. The CDR3 totals 15 residues. From germline, CDR1 is MGHRA and CDR2 YSYEKL. The CDR3 sequence is CASSQKVQGAYEQYF. CDR3 DNA sequence: TGCGCCAGCAGCCAAAAGGTTCAGGGGGCATACGAGCAGTACTTC.

The chain links TRBV29-1 to TRBJ1-1; tentative D call: TRBD1 (6 bases). Trimming removed 6 bases from V and 8 bases from J, with 16 bases in between. CDR1 and CDR2 from the germline V gene are SQVTM and ANQGSEA. The CDR3 contains 12 residues. The CDR3 reads CSVAPGQGEAFF. CDR3 DNA: TGCAGCGTCGCACCGGGACAAGGCGAAGCTTTCTTT.

This rearrangement joins TRBV7-2 to TRBJ2-7; D is perhaps TRBD2 (6 bases). The ends were cut back, 1 base at V and 2 bases at J, with 12 bases in the middle. The CDR3 covers 15 residues. Germline V gives CDR1 SGHTA, CDR2 FQGNSA. The CDR3 DNA sequence: TGTGCCAGCAGCTTAGGGAGGGGCTATACCTACGAGCAGTACTTC. Translating it yields CASSLGRGYTYEQYF.

V usage is TRBV5-1 and J usage is TRBJ1-1; TRBD1 matches 8 bases. The CDR3 sequence is 17 residues long. Germline lookup yields CDR1 SGHRS and CDR2 YFSETQ. V lost 4 bases and J lost 3; bases outside the gene matches: 14. The CDR3 here is CASSAGQAPAGDTEAFF. In DNA form, the CDR3 reads TGCGCCAGCAGCGCGGGACAGGCGCCGGCAGGTGACACTGAAGCTTTCTTT.

The chain joins TRBV7-4 to TRBJ1-3; 8 bases match TRBD1. V trimming: 9 bases; J trimming: 1 base; junction bases outside the gene matches: 8. Germline V gene lookup returns CDR1 SGHVT and CDR2 SQSDAQ. The CDR3 is 15 amino acids. The CDR3 DNA is TGTGCCAGAAACGACAGGGGCCGATCTGGAAACACCATATATTTT. This gives the protein CARNDRGRSGNTIYF.

The rearrangement links TRBV9 to TRBJ2-5; D may be TRBD2 (6 bases). The CDR3 contains 13 residues. V was trimmed by 0 bases and J by 5 bases, leaving 8 bases between them. The V gene's germline CDR1 is SGDLS and CDR2 YYNGEE. CDR3: CASSVGGIETQYF. Here the CDR3 DNA reads TGTGCCAGCAGCGTAGGCGGGATTGAGACCCAGTACTTC.

This chain links TRBV5-1 with TRBJ1-6; 9 nucleotides line up with TRBD1. This CDR3 region has 15 residues. Germline loops: CDR1 SGHRS, CDR2 YFSETQ. V shed 0 bases, J shed 5 bases, and the junction held 0 bases outside the gene matches. CDR3 in DNA: TGCGCCAGCAGCTTGGGGGACAGGGATAATTCACCCCTCCACTTT. It translates to CASSLGDRDNSPLHF. The entire variable domain, with the rest obtained from reference TRBV5-1 and TRBJ1-6, is as follows: KAGVTQTPRYLIKTRGQQVTLSCSPISGHRSVSWYQQTPGQGLQFLFEYFSETQRNKGNFPGRFSGRQFSNSRSEMNVSTLELGDSALYLCASSLGDRDNSPLHFGNGTRLTVT.

The chain uses TRBV5-1 and TRBJ2-3; weak D call: TRBD1 (5 bases). The CDR3 covers 15 residues. Germline values: CDR1 SGHRS, CDR2 YFSETQ. V was cut by 1 base and J by 0 bases, with 9 bases left in between. This CDR3 reads CASSLTGLSTDTQYF. The CDR3 region has the DNA TGCGCCAGCAGCTTGACAGGTCTAAGCACAGATACGCAGTATTTT.

This clone was observed a few times. V and J are TRBV30 and TRBJ1-2; D not certain. Trimming cost V 7 bases and J 1 base, with 10 bases left between them. CDR1 is GTSNPN and CDR2 is SVGIG in the germline V gene (reference sequence). The CDR3 has 12 residues. The CDR3 loop is CASAQINYGYTF. Written as DNA, the CDR3 is TGTGCCTCCGCCCAGATTAACTATGGCTACACCTTC.

The chain is built from TRBV5-1 and TRBJ2-3; 14 bases align to TRBD2. Germline CDR1 is SGHRS and CDR2 is YFSETQ. The CDR3 loop spans 19 amino acids. V lost 3 bases to trimming and J lost 0 bases; unmatched junction nucleotides: 9. CDR3 DNA: TGCGCCAGCAGCTGGGGACTAGCGGGAGCGGGCCTTAGCACAGATACGCAGTATTTT. Protein product: CASSWGLAGAGLSTDTQYF. Together with reference TRBV5-1 and TRBJ2-3, the CDR3 gives the full variable domain: KAGVTQTPRYLIKTRGQQVTLSCSPISGHRSVSWYQQTPGQGLQFLFEYFSETQRNKGNFPGRFSGRQFSNSRSEMNVSTLELGDSALYLCASSWGLAGAGLSTDTQYFGPGTRLTVL.

This clone has more than one count but fewer than ten. V gene TRBV6-5 combines with J gene TRBJ1-1; D gene uncertain. Trimming pared 1 base from V and 2 bases from J, leaving 8 bases between. Germline CDR1 reads MNHEY; CDR2 reads SVGAGI. This CDR3 is built from 14 residues. The CDR3 DNA reads as TGTGCCAGCAGTTACTTGGACTTAAACACTGAAGCTTTCTTT. Its translation: CASSYLDLNTEAFF.

This clone was seen once. This rearrangement joins TRBV11-3 to TRBJ2-3; TRBD2 agrees at 9 bases. With 2 bases clipped from V and 1 base from J, the junction kept 1 base outside the gene matches. Germline values: CDR1 SGHNT, CDR2 YENEEA. This CDR3 is 15 amino acids long. The CDR3, as DNA: TGTGCCAGCAGCTTAAAGCGGGAGGGCACAGATACGCAGTATTTT. It encodes CASSLKREGTDTQYF.

This clone was seen only a few times. The chain couples TRBV5-1 to TRBJ2-7; the match to TRBD1 covers 7 bases. V trimming: 4 bases; J trimming: 0 bases; junction bases outside the gene matches: 4. The CDR3 has 14 amino acids. Germline CDR1 and CDR2: SGHRS and YFSETQ. The CDR3 is CASSAGGSSYEQYF. CDR3 DNA sequence: TGCGCCAGCAGCGCAGGGGGTTCCTCCTACGAGCAGTACTTC.

This chain joins TRBV5-1 and TRBJ1-3; 11 bases map to TRBD1. Germline V gives CDR1 SGHRS, CDR2 YFSETQ. The CDR3 loop spans 17 amino acids. J was trimmed by 4 bases and V by 3 bases; bases with no gene match: 9. CDR3 nucleotide sequence: TGCGCCAGCAGCTGGGAAGGACAGGGGGCGCGAGGAAACACCATATATTTT. Translated: CASSWEGQGARGNTIYF. The full variable domain, its missing parts supplied by reference TRBV5-1 and TRBJ1-3, is KAGVTQTPRYLIKTRGQQVTLSCSPISGHRSVSWYQQTPGQGLQFLFEYFSETQRNKGNFPGRFSGRQFSNSRSEMNVSTLELGDSALYLCASSWEGQGARGNTIYFGEGSWLTVV.

The chain carries TRBV15 and TRBJ1-5, with D unresolved. V was shortened by 3 bases and J by 3 bases, with 3 bases between the two germline ends. CDR1 and CDR2 from the germline V gene are LNHNV and YYDKDF (reference sequence). The CDR3 runs to 12 residues. CDR3 in DNA: TGTGCCACCAGCAGCATCAATCAGCCCCAGCATTTT. Its protein is CATSSINQPQHF.

J is TRBJ2-7 and V is TRBV7-6, with TRBD2 as a possible D gene (6 bases). Germline V gives CDR1 SGHVS, CDR2 FNYEAQ. The ends were cut back, 5 bases at V and 1 base at J, with 9 bases in the middle. The CDR3 runs 13 residues. The DNA of the CDR3 is TGTGCCAGCAGCGTCGCGGGGTCCTACGAGCAGTACTTC. Encoded protein: CASSVAGSYEQYF.

The genes are TRBV28 and TRBJ1-2; maybe TRBD1 (6 bases). This CDR3 region has 13 residues. Germline V gives CDR1 MDHEN, CDR2 SYDVKM. V was trimmed by 3 bases and J by 3 bases, leaving 8 bases between them. CDR3 DNA sequence: TGTGCCAGCAGTTTTAACAGGGACTATGGCTACACCTTC. Protein: CASSFNRDYGYTF.

Comments on this clone: At the DNA level, this CDR3 is encoded by other sequences in the same sample as well. V gene TRBV27 combines with J gene TRBJ1-5, with 10 bases fitting TRBD1. CDR3 length: 15 residues. Unmatched junction bases numbered 2, after V lost 3 bases and J lost 3 bases. The germline gives CDR1 MNHEY, CDR2 SMNVEV (reference sequence). CDR3 in amino acids: CASSLGTGVNQPQHF. CDR3 DNA sequence: TGTGCCAGCAGTTTGGGGACAGGGGTCAATCAGCCCCAGCATTTT.

The chain joins TRBV5-5 to TRBJ1-1, with D possibly matching TRBD1 (5 bases). The CDR3 length is 15 residues. The ends were cut back, 2 bases at V and 0 bases at J, with 11 bases in the middle. Germline values: CDR1 SGHKS, CDR2 YYEKEE (reference sequence). CDR3 coding DNA: TGTGCCAGCAGCTTCGACAGAAATATGAACACTGAAGCTTTCTTT. Amino acids: CASSFDRNMNTEAFF. Looking up the rest from reference TRBV5-5 and TRBJ1-1 gives the full variable domain: DAGVTQSPTHLIKTRGQQVTLRCSPISGHKSVSWYQQVLGQGPQFIFQYYEKEERGRGNFPDRFSARQFPNYSSELNVNALLLGDSALYLCASSFDRNMNTEAFFGQGTRLTVV.